This T cell receptor beta chain appears in the sequencing data of a study of identical twins. A single record per CDR3 protein comes from TCRdb applying MiXCR to the 5' RACE reads. This sample has about 530,000 distinct CDR3 sequences, with 20% to 25% found just once. This CDR3 contains 15 residues. V was trimmed by 4 bases and J by 4 bases, leaving 14 bases between them. CDR1 SGHRS and CDR2 YFSETQ come from the germline V gene. The data were also submitted as part of a second study, on yellow fever vaccine responses in identical twins.

The sequenced material came from CD4+ T cells sorted from blood. The chain carries TRBV5-1 and TRBJ1-4, with D perhaps TRBD1 (5 bases). The source is a woman aged 18-35 years in good health. This CDR3 is CASSIGTLVNEKLFF. The CDR3 DNA reads TGCGCCAGCAGCATTGGGACCTTAGTTAATGAAAAACTGTTTTTT.